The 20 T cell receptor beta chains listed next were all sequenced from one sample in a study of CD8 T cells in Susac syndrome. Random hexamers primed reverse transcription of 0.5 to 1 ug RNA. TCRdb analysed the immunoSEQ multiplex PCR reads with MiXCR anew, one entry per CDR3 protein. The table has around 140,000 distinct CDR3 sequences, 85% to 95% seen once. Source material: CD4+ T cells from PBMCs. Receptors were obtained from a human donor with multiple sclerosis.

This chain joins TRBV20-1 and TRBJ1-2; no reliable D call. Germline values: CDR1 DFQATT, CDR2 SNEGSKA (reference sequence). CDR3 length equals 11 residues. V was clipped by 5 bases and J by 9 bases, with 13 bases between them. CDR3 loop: CSALPGLRYTF. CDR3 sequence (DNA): TGCAGTGCTCTACCGGGGTTACGCTACACCTTC.

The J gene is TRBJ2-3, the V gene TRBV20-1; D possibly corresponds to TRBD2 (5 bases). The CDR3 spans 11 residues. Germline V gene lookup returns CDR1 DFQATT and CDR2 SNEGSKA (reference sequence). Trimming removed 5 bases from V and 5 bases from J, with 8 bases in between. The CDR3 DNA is TGCAGTGCTGTAGCGAGAGATACGCAGTATTTT. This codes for CSAVARDTQYF.

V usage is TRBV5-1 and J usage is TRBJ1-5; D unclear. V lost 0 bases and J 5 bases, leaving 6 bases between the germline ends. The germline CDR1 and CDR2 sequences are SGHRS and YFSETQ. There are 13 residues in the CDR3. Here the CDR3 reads CASSLGRDQPQHF. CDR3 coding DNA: TGCGCCAGCAGCTTGGGACGGGATCAGCCCCAGCATTTT.

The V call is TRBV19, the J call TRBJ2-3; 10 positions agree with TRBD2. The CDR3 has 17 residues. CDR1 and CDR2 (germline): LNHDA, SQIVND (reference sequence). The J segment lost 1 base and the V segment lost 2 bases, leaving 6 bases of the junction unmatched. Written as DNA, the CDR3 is TGTGCCAGTAGTATACTGGCTAGCGGGGGCCGCACAGATACGCAGTATTTT. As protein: CASSILASGGRTDTQYF.

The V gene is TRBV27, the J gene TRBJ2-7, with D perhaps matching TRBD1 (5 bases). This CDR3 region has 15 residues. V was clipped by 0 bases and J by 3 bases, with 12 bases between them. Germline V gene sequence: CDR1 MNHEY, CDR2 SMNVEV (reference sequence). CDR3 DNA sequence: TGTGCCAGCAGTTTATCGATCCAGGGAAACTACGAGCAGTACTTC. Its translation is CASSLSIQGNYEQYF.

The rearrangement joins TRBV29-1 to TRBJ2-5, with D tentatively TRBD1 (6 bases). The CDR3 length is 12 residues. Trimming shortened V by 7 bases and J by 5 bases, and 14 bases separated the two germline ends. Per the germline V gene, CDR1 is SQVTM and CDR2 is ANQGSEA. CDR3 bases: TGCAGCGGCAGACAGGTGGGGGAGACCCAGTACTTC. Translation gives CSGRQVGETQYF.

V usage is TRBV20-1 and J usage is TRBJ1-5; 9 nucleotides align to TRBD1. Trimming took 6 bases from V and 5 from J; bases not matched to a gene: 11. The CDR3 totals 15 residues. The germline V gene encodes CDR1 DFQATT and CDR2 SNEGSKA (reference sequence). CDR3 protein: CSASPGTGSDQPQHF. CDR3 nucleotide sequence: TGCAGTGCCTCCCCCGGGACAGGGAGCGATCAGCCCCAGCATTTT.

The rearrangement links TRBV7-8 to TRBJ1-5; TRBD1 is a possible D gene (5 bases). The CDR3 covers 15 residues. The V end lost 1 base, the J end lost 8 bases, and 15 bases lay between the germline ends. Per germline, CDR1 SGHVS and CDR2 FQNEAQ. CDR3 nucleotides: TGTGCCAGCAGCTTAGGGGGACTGGGGAATGAGCCCCAGCATTTT. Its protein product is CASSLGGLGNEPQHF.

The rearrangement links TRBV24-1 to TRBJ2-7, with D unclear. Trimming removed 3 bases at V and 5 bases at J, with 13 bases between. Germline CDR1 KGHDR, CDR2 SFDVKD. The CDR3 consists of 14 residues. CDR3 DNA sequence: TGTGCCACCAGTGATCCTCGATCTCCCCACGAGCAGTACTTC. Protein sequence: CATSDPRSPHEQYF.

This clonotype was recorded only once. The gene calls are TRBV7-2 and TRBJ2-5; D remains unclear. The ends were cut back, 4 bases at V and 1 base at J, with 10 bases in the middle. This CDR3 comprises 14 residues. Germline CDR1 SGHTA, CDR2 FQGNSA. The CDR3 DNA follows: TGTGCCAGCAGCTCCCCAGCCTTCCAAGAGACCCAGTACTTC. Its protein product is CASSSPAFQETQYF.

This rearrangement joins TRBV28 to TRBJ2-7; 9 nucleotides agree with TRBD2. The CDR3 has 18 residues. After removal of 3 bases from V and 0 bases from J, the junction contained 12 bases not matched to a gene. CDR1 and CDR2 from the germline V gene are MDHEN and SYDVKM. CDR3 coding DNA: TGTGCCAGCAGTTTCAGCGGGAGGTTTGGTCAGCCCTCCTACGAGCAGTACTTC. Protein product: CASSFSGRFGQPSYEQYF.

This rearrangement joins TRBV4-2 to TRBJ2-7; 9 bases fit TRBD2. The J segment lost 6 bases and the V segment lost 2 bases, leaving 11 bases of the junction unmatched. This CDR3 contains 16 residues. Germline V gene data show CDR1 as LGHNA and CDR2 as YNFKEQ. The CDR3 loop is CASSQLAGVPGAEQYF. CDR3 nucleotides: TGTGCCAGCAGCCAATTAGCGGGAGTCCCCGGGGCCGAGCAGTACTTC.

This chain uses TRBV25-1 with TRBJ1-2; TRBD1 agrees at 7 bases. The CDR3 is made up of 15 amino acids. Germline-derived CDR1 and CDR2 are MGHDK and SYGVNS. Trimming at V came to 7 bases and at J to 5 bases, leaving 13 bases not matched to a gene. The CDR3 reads CASKHSAGTEYGYTF. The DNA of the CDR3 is TGTGCCAGCAAACACAGTGCCGGGACAGAATATGGCTACACCTTC.

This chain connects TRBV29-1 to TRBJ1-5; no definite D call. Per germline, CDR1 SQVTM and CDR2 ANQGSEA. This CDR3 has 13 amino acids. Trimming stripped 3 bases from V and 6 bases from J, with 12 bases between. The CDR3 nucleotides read TGCAGCGTTGAGTTAGACCCCACTCAGCCCCAGCATTTT. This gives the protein CSVELDPTQPQHF. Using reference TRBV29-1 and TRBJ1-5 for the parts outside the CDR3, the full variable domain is SAVISQKPSRDICQRGTSLTIQCQVDSQVTMMFWYRQQPGQSLTLIATANQGSEATYESGFVIDKFPISRPNLTFSTLTVSNMSPEDSSIYLCSVELDPTQPQHFGDGTRLSIL.

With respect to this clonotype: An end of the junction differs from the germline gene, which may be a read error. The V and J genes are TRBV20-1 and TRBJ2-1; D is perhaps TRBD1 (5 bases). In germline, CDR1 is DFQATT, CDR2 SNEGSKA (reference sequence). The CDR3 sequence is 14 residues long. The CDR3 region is CSVTRRVGYNGQFF. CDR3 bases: TGCAGTGTTACGCGCAGGGTGGGATACAATGGGCAGTTCTTC.

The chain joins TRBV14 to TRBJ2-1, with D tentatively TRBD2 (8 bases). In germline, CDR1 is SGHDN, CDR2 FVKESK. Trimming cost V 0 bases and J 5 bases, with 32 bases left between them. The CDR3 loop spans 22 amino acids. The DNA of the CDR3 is TGTGCCAGCAGCCAAGATTTGAACCCCACCAGGGGGGGACTAGGTGGCCACAATGAGCAGTTCTTC. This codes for CASSQDLNPTRGGLGGHNEQFF.

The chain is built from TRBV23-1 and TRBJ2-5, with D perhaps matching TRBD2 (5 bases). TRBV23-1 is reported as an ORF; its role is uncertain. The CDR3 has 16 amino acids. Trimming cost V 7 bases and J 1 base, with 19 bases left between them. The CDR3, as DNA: TGCGCCAGCACTCGTGACCCCCGGGCGGGCCAAGAGACCCAGTACTTC. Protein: CASTRDPRAGQETQYF.

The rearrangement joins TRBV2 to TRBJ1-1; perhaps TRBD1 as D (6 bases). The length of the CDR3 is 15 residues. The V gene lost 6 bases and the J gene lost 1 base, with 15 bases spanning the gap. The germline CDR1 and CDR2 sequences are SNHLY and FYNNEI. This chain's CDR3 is CASSKRGGPNTEAFF. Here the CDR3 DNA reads TGTGCCAGCAGCAAGCGGGGGGGGCCGAACACTGAAGCTTTCTTT.

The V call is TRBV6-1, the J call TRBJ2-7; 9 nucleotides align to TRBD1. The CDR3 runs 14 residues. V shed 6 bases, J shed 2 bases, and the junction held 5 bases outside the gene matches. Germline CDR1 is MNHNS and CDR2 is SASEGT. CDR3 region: CASSRTGETYEQYF. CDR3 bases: TGTGCCAGCAGCCGGACAGGGGAAACCTACGAGCAGTACTTC.

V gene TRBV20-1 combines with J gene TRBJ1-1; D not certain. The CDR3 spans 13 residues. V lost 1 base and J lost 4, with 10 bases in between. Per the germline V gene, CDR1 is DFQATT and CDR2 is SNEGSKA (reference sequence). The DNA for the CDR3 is TGCAGTGCTAGAGGGGCGGGCGGCACTGAAGCTTTCTTT. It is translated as CSARGAGGTEAFF.